Presented here are 7 T cell receptor beta chains from one specimen sequenced in a study of T cells after yellow fever vaccination. TCRdb redid the calling of the 5' RACE reads with MiXCR, one entry per CDR3 protein. The sample contains under 55,000 distinct CDR3 sequences, 6.5% to 8.5% of which appear only once. Material: CD8+ T cells not binding an NS4B(214-222) dextramer, sorted from PBMCs, obtained 45 days after the yellow fever booster vaccination. The receptors here all came from a young man who received the YFV17D yellow fever vaccine.

In its sample, this clonotype was seen many times. The chain recombines TRBV5-1 with TRBJ2-1; D ambiguous. The CDR3 extends over 15 amino acids. Germline lookup yields CDR1 SGHRS and CDR2 YFSETQ. V dropped 4 bases and J dropped 4 bases, with 15 bases sitting between them. The CDR3 reads CASSKTPSNYNEQFF. CDR3 nucleotide sequence: TGCGCCAGCAGCAAGACCCCAAGCAATTACAATGAGCAGTTCTTC. Full variable domain (remainder filled in from reference TRBV5-1 and TRBJ2-1): KAGVTQTPRYLIKTRGQQVTLSCSPISGHRSVSWYQQTPGQGLQFLFEYFSETQRNKGNFPGRFSGRQFSNSRSEMNVSTLELGDSALYLCASSKTPSNYNEQFFGPGTRLTVL.

Ten or more counts support this clonotype. The rearrangement uses TRBV20-1 and TRBJ2-5; no reliable D call. The CDR3 length is 9 residues. CDR1 and CDR2 (germline): DFQATT, SNEGSKA (reference sequence). The V gene lost 0 bases and the J gene lost 7 bases, with 0 bases spanning the gap. Here the CDR3 reads CSARETQYF. The CDR3, as DNA: TGCAGTGCTAGAGAGACCCAGTACTTC.

The sample holds many counts of this clonotype. This chain connects TRBV15 to TRBJ2-1; D perhaps matches TRBD2 (5 bases). Germline V gene lookup returns CDR1 LNHNV and CDR2 YYDKDF (reference sequence). Trimming removed 5 bases at V and 7 bases at J, with 12 bases between. There are 13 residues in the CDR3. For the CDR3, the DNA is TGTGCCACCAGCGGACTCCCGGCGAATGAGCAGTTCTTC. Translating it yields CATSGLPANEQFF.

The table lists this clonotype with a few counts. This chain connects TRBV19 to TRBJ2-6; 8 positions match TRBD1. Germline trimming cut 6 bases from V and 4 bases from J; bases unmatched to any gene: 5. Looked up from germline, CDR1 is LNHDA and CDR2 is SQIVND (reference sequence). This CDR3 is 15 amino acids long. CDR3 bases: TGTGCCAGTAGGAGGGACAGGCGAGGGGCCAACGTCCTGACTTTC. This encodes CASRRDRRGANVLTF.

There are a few counts of this clonotype. The chain employs TRBV4-3 and TRBJ2-5; the match to TRBD2 covers 10 bases. Trimming at V came to 0 bases and at J to 5 bases, leaving 12 bases not matched to a gene. The germline CDR1 and CDR2 sequences are LGHNA and YSLEER. The CDR3 extends over 18 amino acids. For the CDR3, the DNA is TGCGCCAGCAGCCAAGATGGTCTAGCGGGAGACTCGCCCGAGACCCAGTACTTC. Encoded protein: CASSQDGLAGDSPETQYF.

The table lists this clonotype with many counts. The chain couples TRBV30 to TRBJ2-1, with 8 bases fitting TRBD2. The V and J ends lost 0 bases and 4 bases, in that order; junction bases with no gene match: 5. Germline lookup yields CDR1 GTSNPN and CDR2 SVGIG (reference sequence). The CDR3 runs to 15 residues. Written as DNA, the CDR3 is TGTGCCTGGAGTGTAAGTAGCGGGAATTACAATGAGCAGTTCTTC. Protein product: CAWSVSSGNYNEQFF.

There are a few counts of this clonotype. The chain couples TRBV29-1 to TRBJ2-6, with a possible D match to TRBD1 (5 bases). The V gene's germline CDR1 is SQVTM and CDR2 ANQGSEA. V dropped 7 bases and J dropped 0 bases, with 13 bases sitting between them. This CDR3 spans 15 amino acids. The CDR3 DNA is TGCAGCGGCGTAATCCAGGGCTCTGGGGCCAACGTCCTGACTTTC. This gives the protein CSGVIQGSGANVLTF.